This T cell receptor beta chain was documented in a study of blood T cell repertoires in COVID-19. Only in-frame clones appear in the TCRdb table, and some are missing; sequencing was by immunoSEQ multiplex PCR. The table has tens of thousands of clones, around four fifths seen once. The clonotype originates from a human donor in a cohort sampled during active COVID-19. Sequenced input: peripheral blood.

The CDR3 DNA sequence: TGTGCCAGCAGTTTTTCGGGGGTCTACGAGCAGTACTTC. Amino acid sequence: CASSFSGVYEQYF. V and J are TRBV27 and TRBJ2-7, with a weak D call TRBD2 (6 bases). Germline CDR1 reads MNHEY; CDR2 reads SMNVEV (reference sequence). V shed 3 bases and J shed 3 bases, with 9 bases lying between them. The CDR3 totals 13 residues.